This note documents a single T cell receptor (beta chain) sequence. The antigen is unknown. The sample comes from a study of regulatory T cells in long-lasting Graves disease. Time point described: persistent/refractory GD, antithyroid drugs over 5 years with positive TRAb. Following extraction of RNA from PBMCs, that RNA was used to make the TCR library. Patients hailed from an endocrinology department in Xi'an, China. V gave up 4 bases and J gave up 2 bases, with 14 bases separating them. The germline V gene encodes CDR1 LGHDT and CDR2 YNNKEL (reference sequence). The CDR3 has 15 residues. Library construction for TCR beta used iRepertoire HTBI primers and Arm-PCR of CDR3 regions. From the multiplex PCR reads, TCRdb called clonotypes with MiXCR, one entry per CDR3 protein. The sample gives 500,000 to 800,000 distinct CDR3 sequences, around 30% of which show up once; 35% to 55% is in the top ten. Whole-study results and caveats: Shared public clonotypes totalled some 2,500 in persistent patients, compared with around 930 in new patients.

Sequences were derived from peripheral blood mononuclear cells (PBMCs), sampled when the disease was refractory, from a patient treated with antithyroid drugs. The chain joins TRBV3-1 to TRBJ2-5, with a possible D match to TRBD2 (6 bases). This sequence was found in a female donor with Graves disease. Written as DNA, the CDR3 is TGTGCCAGCAGCCGAGGTTTGCGGGAACAAGAGACCCAGTACTTC. It encodes CASSRGLREQETQYF.